These 17 T cell receptor beta chains came from one sample sequenced in a study of T cell changes during pregnancy in multiple sclerosis. The repertoire was sequenced with immunoSEQ multiplex PCR; TCRdb's copy has only in-frame clones and lacks some. The sample includes about 110,000 clones, 90% to 95% of them seen just once. The material was peripheral blood, obtained after pregnancy. These receptors all stem from a female donor with multiple sclerosis, enrolled in a pregnancy study.

This chain uses TRBV19 with TRBJ2-7, with D possibly matching TRBD2 (6 bases). The germline V gene encodes CDR1 LNHDA and CDR2 SQIVND (reference sequence). The V gene lost 3 bases and the J gene lost 8 bases, with 11 bases spanning the gap. The CDR3 has 12 residues. The CDR3 DNA sequence: TGTGCCAGTAGTATTCTTGGGGGGAAGCAGTACTTC. Its translation is CASSILGGKQYF.

The rearrangement uses TRBV2 and TRBJ1-1, with TRBD1 as a possible D gene (6 bases). Between the trimmed V and J ends, which lost 11 bases and 2 bases, there was a span of 12 bases. This CDR3 has 12 residues. The germline gives CDR1 SNHLY, CDR2 FYNNEI. CDR3 nucleotides: TGTGCCGGTGGGACAATTAACACTGAAGCTTTCTTT. It codes for CAGGTINTEAFF.

The genes are TRBV7-6 and TRBJ1-5; D is undetermined. Trimming took off 0 bases at V and 1 base at J, with 4 bases between the two ends. Germline CDR1 reads SGHVS; CDR2 reads FNYEAQ. The CDR3 extends over 14 amino acids. The CDR3 protein is CASSLAVSNQPQHF. CDR3 DNA sequence: TGTGCCAGCAGCTTAGCCGTCAGCAATCAGCCCCAGCATTTT.

V usage is TRBV11-2 and J usage is TRBJ1-2; D ambiguous. V was trimmed by 5 bases and J by 4 bases, leaving 17 bases between them. CDR1 is SGHAT, CDR2 FQNNGV, per germline. The length of the CDR3 is 15 residues. DNA of the CDR3: TGTGCCAGCAGCCCAACCGGCTTCTCTAGCTATGGCTACACCTTC. Amino acid sequence: CASSPTGFSSYGYTF. Drawing the rest from reference TRBV11-2 and TRBJ1-2, the complete variable domain is EAGVAQSPRYKIIEKRQSVAFWCNPISGHATLYWYQQILGQGPKLLIQFQNNGVVDDSQLPKDRFSAERLKGVDSTLKIQPAKLEDSAVYLCASSPTGFSSYGYTFGSGTRLTVV.

V gene TRBV4-1 combines with J gene TRBJ2-2; 11 positions agree with TRBD2. The CDR3 is 17 residues long. CDR1 MGHRA and CDR2 YSYEKL come from the germline V gene. The ends lost 1 base at V and 1 base at J; junction bases unmatched: 2. The DNA for the CDR3 is TGCGCCAGCAGCCAAGGACTAGCGGGGAAGAACACCGGGGAGCTGTTTTTT. Amino acids: CASSQGLAGKNTGELFF.

The V gene is TRBV4-1, the J gene TRBJ2-1, with 11 positions matching TRBD2. The CDR3 is made up of 15 amino acids. Per germline, CDR1 MGHRA and CDR2 YSYEKL. The V gene end was trimmed by 4 bases and the J gene end by 8 bases; junction bases not matched to a gene: 7. CDR3 coding DNA: TGCGCCAGCAGCCTGGCTAGCGGGGGGCCGGATGAGCAGTTCTTC. Protein product: CASSLASGGPDEQFF.

This chain links TRBV5-1 with TRBJ1-2; D is uncertain. The germline gives CDR1 SGHRS, CDR2 YFSETQ. The CDR3 sequence is 13 residues long. Deletions cut 3 bases from V and 6 bases from J, with 12 bases between. CDR3 amino acids: CASSSGPGDGYTF. CDR3 DNA: TGCGCCAGCAGCTCCGGACCCGGGGATGGCTACACCTTC. Based on the CDR3 plus reference TRBV5-1 and TRBJ1-2, the full variable domain is KAGVTQTPRYLIKTRGQQVTLSCSPISGHRSVSWYQQTPGQGLQFLFEYFSETQRNKGNFPGRFSGRQFSNSRSEMNVSTLELGDSALYLCASSSGPGDGYTFGSGTRLTVV.

This chain links TRBV14 with TRBJ1-2; 9 positions match TRBD1. CDR1 is SGHDN and CDR2 is FVKESK in the germline V gene. The CDR3 runs 16 residues. The V segment lost 5 bases and the J segment 5 bases; nucleotides outside the gene matches: 12. CDR3 bases: TGTGCCAGCAGCGCCGGGACAGGGAAAGGGTTGTATGGCTACACCTTC. Protein product: CASSAGTGKGLYGYTF. Combining the CDR3 with reference TRBV14 and TRBJ1-2 gives the whole variable domain EAGVTQFPSHSVIEKGQTVTLRCDPISGHDNLYWYRRVMGKEIKFLLHFVKESKQDESGMPNNRFLAERTGGTYSTLKVQPAELEDSGVYFCASSAGTGKGLYGYTFGSGTRLTVV.

The chain joins TRBV5-4 to TRBJ1-1, with D hard to call. Germline-derived CDR1 and CDR2 are SGHNT and YYREEE (reference sequence). V gave up 2 bases and J gave up 1 base, with 12 bases separating them. This CDR3 is 15 amino acids long. In DNA form, the CDR3 reads TGTGCCAGCAGCTTTCAGGCGGGAACGAACACTGAAGCTTTCTTT. Amino acids: CASSFQAGTNTEAFF. Looking up the rest from reference TRBV5-4 and TRBJ1-1 gives the full variable domain: ETGVTQSPTHLIKTRGQQVTLRCSSQSGHNTVSWYQQALGQGPQFIFQYYREEENGRGNFPPRFSGLQFPNYSSELNVNALELDDSALYLCASSFQAGTNTEAFFGQGTRLTVV.

The chain links TRBV5-1 to TRBJ1-1; D is unresolved. V was clipped by 5 bases and J by 3 bases, with 5 bases between them. CDR3 size: 11 residues. The germline V gene has CDR1 SGHRS and CDR2 YFSETQ. The CDR3 DNA sequence: TGCGCCAGCAGACGAGACACTGAAGCTTTCTTT. The encoded protein is CASRRDTEAFF.

The J gene is TRBJ2-7, the V gene TRBV30, with D unresolved. The CDR3 spans 12 residues. V lost 0 bases and J 2 bases, leaving 5 bases between the germline ends. CDR1 is GTSNPN, CDR2 SVGIG, per germline (reference sequence). CDR3 sequence: CAWSVLAYEQYF. The CDR3 DNA reads as TGTGCCTGGAGTGTACTGGCCTACGAGCAGTACTTC.

This chain connects TRBV7-3 to TRBJ2-2; possible D gene TRBD2, 5 bases. Per the germline V gene, CDR1 is SGHTA and CDR2 is FQGTGA. There are 14 residues in the CDR3. Trimming removed 4 bases at V and 1 base at J, with 7 bases between. CDR3 coding DNA: TGTGCCAGCAGCTCCCGGGGGAACACCGGGGAGCTGTTTTTT. This translates into CASSSRGNTGELFF.

J is TRBJ1-3 and V is TRBV7-2, with D unclear. The CDR3 runs to 14 residues. Trimming removed 2 bases from V and 0 bases from J, with 5 bases in between. CDR1 is SGHTA and CDR2 is FQGNSA in the germline V gene. The CDR3 reads CASSLTASGNTIYF. In nucleotides, the CDR3 is TGTGCCAGCAGCTTAACAGCCTCTGGAAACACCATATATTTT.

This chain links TRBV5-6 with TRBJ1-2; 7 bases align to TRBD1. CDR1 and CDR2 (germline): SGHDT, YYEEEE. This CDR3 has 14 amino acids. The J segment lost 8 bases and the V segment lost 0 bases, leaving 7 bases of the junction unmatched. CDR3 amino acids: CASSLGQGLGGYTF. The CDR3 DNA is TGTGCCAGCAGCTTGGGACAGGGACTGGGGGGCTACACCTTC.

The chain recombines TRBV6-5 with TRBJ1-2; no firm D call. V was shortened by 0 bases and J by 0 bases, with 11 bases between the two germline ends. Germline V gene data show CDR1 as MNHEY and CDR2 as SVGAGI. The CDR3 is made up of 16 amino acids. The CDR3: CASSYSSLTPNYGYTF. Here the CDR3 DNA reads TGTGCCAGCAGTTACTCGAGCCTTACTCCTAACTATGGCTACACCTTC.

The rearrangement links TRBV4-2 to TRBJ1-1; D is unresolved. The CDR3 extends over 14 amino acids. V was clipped by 4 bases and J by 0 bases, with 9 bases between them. The germline gives CDR1 LGHNA, CDR2 YNFKEQ. The CDR3 spells CASSLRGLNTEAFF. The CDR3 DNA sequence: TGTGCCAGCAGCCTCCGAGGGCTGAACACTGAAGCTTTCTTT.

J is TRBJ2-5 and V is TRBV29-1; 10 bases line up with TRBD2. Matching the DNA end better, TRBJ2-7 makes the J call doubtful. The CDR3 spans 13 residues. CDR1 SQVTM and CDR2 ANQGSEA come from the germline V gene. CDR3 protein: CSVSGGGSYEQYF. In nucleotides, the CDR3 is TGCAGCGTTAGCGGGGGGGGCTCCTACGAGCAGTACTTC.